This T cell receptor (beta chain) was sequenced in a study of blood T cell repertoires in COVID-19. About the study: Some COVID-19 samples were acute and others convalescent; all came from the United States, Italy and Spain. Nucleic acid was either cDNA or gDNA, and it came from T cells, B-cell-depleted T cells, or PBMCs.

Under the authors' procedure: It was from reference gene primer amplification that nucleated cell counts were estimated. Produced via immunoSEQ multiplex PCR; TCRdb's table is partial and in-frame only. V, J and clone size are taken as reported in that table, and D and trimming were inferred from the DNA itself. The table shows more than 110,000 clones, with about 82% occurring only once. V lost 3 bases and J lost 5; bases outside the gene matches: 4. The CDR3 covers 14 residues. Germline V gene data show CDR1 as SGHVS and CDR2 as FNYEAQ. This chain connects TRBV7-6 to TRBJ2-7, with 10 bases fitting TRBD1. The sequenced sample was peripheral blood. The origin of this receptor is a man over 45 with acute or convalescent COVID-19. The CDR3 region has the DNA TGTGCCAGCAGCTTCCGGGACAGGGGCCACGAGCAGTACTTC. Protein sequence: CASSFRDRGHEQYF.